The clone carrying this TCR beta chain was seen many times. This sample stems from a study of T cells in Graves' hyperthyroidism and ophthalmopathy. The study based diagnoses on clinical symptoms, serum thyroxine and TRAb, thyroid ultrasound and orbital computed tomography. TCR beta CDR3 regions were amplified from RNA transcripts. A first-round RT-PCR of the TCR CDR3 used the HTBI primer set. TCRdb processed the multiplex PCR reads anew with MiXCR; each CDR3 protein has one entry. The sample gives more than 550,000 distinct CDR3 sequences, around 20% of which show up once; 16% is in the top ten. J lost 4 bases, V lost 6 bases, and 8 bases had no gene match. The CDR3 sequence is 14 residues long.

The clonotype originates from a woman aged 45-65 years with Graves' hyperthyroidism that later progressed to Graves' ophthalmopathy. The gene calls are TRBV12-3 or TRBV12-4 and TRBJ1-2; 7 positions match TRBD1. Input material: blood. The CDR3 here is CASSAAGGLYGYTF. CDR3 coding DNA: TGTGCCAGCAGCGCAGCAGGGGGACTCTATGGCTACACCTTC.